Listed below are T cell receptor beta chains from one sample, sequenced in a study of metastatic and nonmetastatic thyroid tumors. Through MiXCR, TCRdb re-clonotyped the PCR reads. The sample includes tens of thousands of clones, 20% to 25% of them seen just once. Source material: blood. The receptors here all came from a female donor with papillary thyroid cancer or a benign thyroid nodule (not recorded which). Some clones in this sample may be carry-over from other donors' samples. CDR3s include the opening cysteine and the closing phenylalanine or tryptophan. The D gene is left open where the match is weak.

V gene: TRBV29-1
J gene: TRBJ2-5
D gene: .
CDR3 protein: CSAAGSAHETQYF

V gene: TRBV7-2
J gene: TRBJ1-2
D gene: TRBD1
CDR3 protein: CASSWTGKSGYTF

V gene: TRBV6-1
J gene: TRBJ2-7
D gene: .
CDR3 protein: CASSASHSLSGDFYEQYF

V gene: TRBV4-3
J gene: TRBJ1-1
D gene: .
CDR3 protein: CASSRWDGDTEAFF

V gene: TRBV6-4
J gene: TRBJ1-2
D gene: TRBD1
CDR3 protein: CASSYNRGQGYAF

V gene: TRBV19
J gene: TRBJ2-7
D gene: .
CDR3 protein: CASSIGGGGSYEQYF

V gene: TRBV27
J gene: TRBJ2-7
D gene: .
CDR3 protein: CASSPLVWGSSYEQYF

V gene: TRBV24-1
J gene: TRBJ1-2
D gene: TRBD1
CDR3 protein: CATSDWGQTFYGYTF

V gene: TRBV27
J gene: TRBJ2-3
D gene: .
CDR3 protein: CASSFKATSSTDTQYF

V gene: TRBV20-1
J gene: TRBJ2-3
D gene: TRBD2
CDR3 protein: CSARWREGLGTDTQYF

V gene: TRBV6-5
J gene: TRBJ1-4
D gene: .
CDR3 protein: CASSYSRAAATNEKLFF

V gene: TRBV27
J gene: TRBJ2-1
D gene: TRBD2
CDR3 protein: CASRVSGRAPNEQFF

V gene: TRBV3-1
J gene: TRBJ2-1
D gene: .
CDR3 protein: CASSQGGSSLGEQFF

V gene: TRBV2
J gene: TRBJ1-4
D gene: TRBD1
CDR3 protein: CASSGPGQGATNEKLFF

V gene: TRBV5-1
J gene: TRBJ2-6
D gene: .
CDR3 protein: CASSSHGAGADVLTF

V gene: TRBV10-3
J gene: TRBJ2-7
D gene: .
CDR3 protein: CAISGIDRIQTYEQYF

V gene: TRBV12-3/TRBV12-4
J gene: TRBJ2-7
D gene: .
CDR3 protein: CASSGRDEQYF

V gene: TRBV14
J gene: TRBJ1-1
D gene: .
CDR3 protein: CASSQSTARAFF

V gene: TRBV24-1
J gene: TRBJ1-2
D gene: TRBD1
CDR3 protein: CATSDWAGLGQYGYTF

V gene: TRBV20-1
J gene: TRBJ2-2
D gene: TRBD2
CDR3 protein: CSALKIAGATGELFF

V gene: TRBV12-3/TRBV12-4
J gene: TRBJ2-7
D gene: TRBD1
CDR3 protein: CASSLGQGFYEQYF

V gene: TRBV25-1
J gene: TRBJ1-2
D gene: .
CDR3 protein: CASGLRDGYTF

V gene: TRBV29-1
J gene: TRBJ2-1
D gene: .
CDR3 protein: CSALRVQYNEQLF

V gene: TRBV19
J gene: TRBJ2-1
D gene: TRBD2
CDR3 protein: CASSLLLAGGPHNEQFF

V gene: TRBV6-1
J gene: TRBJ2-6
D gene: .
CDR3 protein: CASSAHNSGANVLTF

V gene: TRBV6-2/TRBV6-3
J gene: TRBJ1-1
D gene: TRBD1
CDR3 protein: CASIPTGIEAFF

V gene: TRBV6-4
J gene: TRBJ1-1
D gene: .
CDR3 protein: CASSADQQGRAFF

V gene: TRBV6-1
J gene: TRBJ2-6
D gene: .
CDR3 protein: CASSERSGANVLTF

V gene: TRBV6-2/TRBV6-3
J gene: TRBJ1-6
D gene: TRBD1
CDR3 protein: CASSYSGGADSPLHF

V gene: TRBV6-2/TRBV6-3
J gene: TRBJ1-5
D gene: .
CDR3 protein: CASSWGVDSNQPQHF

V gene: TRBV11-2
J gene: TRBJ2-5
D gene: .
CDR3 protein: CASSSLTGRSLETQYF

V gene: TRBV9
J gene: TRBJ2-7
D gene: TRBD2
CDR3 protein: CASSVGPSGSDNEQYF

V gene: TRBV19
J gene: TRBJ2-7
D gene: .
CDR3 protein: CASSIRLTYEQYF

V gene: TRBV27
J gene: TRBJ1-4
D gene: TRBD1
CDR3 protein: CASSLSRGLNEKLFF

V gene: TRBV15
J gene: TRBJ1-3
D gene: .
CDR3 protein: CATSRVVPGAGNTTYF

V gene: TRBV12-3/TRBV12-4
J gene: TRBJ2-2
D gene: TRBD2
CDR3 protein: CASSLGMSSGANTGELFF

V gene: TRBV20-1
J gene: TRBJ2-7
D gene: TRBD2
CDR3 protein: CSAQVGEGRELSEQYF

V gene: TRBV27
J gene: TRBJ1-1
D gene: TRBD1
CDR3 protein: CANSPRDRGVSNTEAFF

V gene: TRBV5-4
J gene: TRBJ2-7
D gene: TRBD1
CDR3 protein: CASSLEPGTVHHEQYF

V gene: TRBV20-1
J gene: TRBJ1-2
D gene: TRBD1
CDR3 protein: CSAYKYQGAEGGYTF

V gene: TRBV30
J gene: TRBJ2-3
D gene: TRBD2
CDR3 protein: CAWGLAGVATQYF

V gene: TRBV20-1
J gene: TRBJ1-2
D gene: TRBD1
CDR3 protein: CSASTTGGDYGYTF

V gene: TRBV2
J gene: TRBJ2-7
D gene: TRBD2
CDR3 protein: CASSHGAGPSYEQYF

V gene: TRBV27
J gene: TRBJ2-7
D gene: TRBD2
CDR3 protein: CASSLTSGSHEQYF

V gene: TRBV9
J gene: TRBJ1-2
D gene: .
CDR3 protein: CASTRTGTWGYTF

V gene: TRBV7-8
J gene: TRBJ2-5
D gene: TRBD1
CDR3 protein: CASSAGTGVTQYF

V gene: TRBV12-3/TRBV12-4
J gene: TRBJ2-2
D gene: .
CDR3 protein: CASSFYGNTGELFF

V gene: TRBV20-1
J gene: TRBJ2-2
D gene: .
CDR3 protein: CSARGGHGRRGDTGELFF

V gene: TRBV29-1
J gene: TRBJ2-1
D gene: .
CDR3 protein: CSVIGRFVDEQFF

V gene: TRBV20-1
J gene: TRBJ1-3
D gene: .
CDR3 protein: CSAKGNGNTIYF

V gene: TRBV19
J gene: TRBJ1-1
D gene: .
CDR3 protein: CASSPTGGRLTEAFF

V gene: TRBV19
J gene: TRBJ1-5
D gene: .
CDR3 protein: CASSRSRESNQPQHF

V gene: TRBV19
J gene: TRBJ1-2
D gene: TRBD1
CDR3 protein: CASNPGTGSLSDYGYTF